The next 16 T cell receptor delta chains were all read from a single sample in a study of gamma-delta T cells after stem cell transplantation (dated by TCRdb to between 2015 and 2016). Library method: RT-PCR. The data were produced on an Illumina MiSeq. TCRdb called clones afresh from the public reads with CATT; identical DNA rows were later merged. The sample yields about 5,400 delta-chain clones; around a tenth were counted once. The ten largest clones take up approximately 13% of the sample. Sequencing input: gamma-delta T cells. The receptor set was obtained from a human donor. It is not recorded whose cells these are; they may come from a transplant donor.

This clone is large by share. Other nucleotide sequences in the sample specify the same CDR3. DNA for the CDR3: TGTGCCTGTGACAGACTGGGGGATTCCGCCACCGATAAACTCATCTTT. Translated: CACDRLGDSATDKLIF. This chain links TRDV2 with TRDJ1, with TRDD3 matching 10 bases. Looked up from germline, CDR1 is GEAIGNYY and CDR2 is EKD. The CDR3 has 16 residues. Unmatched junction bases numbered 6, after V lost 2 bases and J lost 1 base.

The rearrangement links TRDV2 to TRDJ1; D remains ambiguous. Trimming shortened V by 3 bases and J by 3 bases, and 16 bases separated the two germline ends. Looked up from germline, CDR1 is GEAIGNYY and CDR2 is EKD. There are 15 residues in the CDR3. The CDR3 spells CACDPASVGSDKLIF. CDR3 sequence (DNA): TGTGCCTGTGACCCCGCTTCGGTGGGCTCCGATAAACTCATCTTT.

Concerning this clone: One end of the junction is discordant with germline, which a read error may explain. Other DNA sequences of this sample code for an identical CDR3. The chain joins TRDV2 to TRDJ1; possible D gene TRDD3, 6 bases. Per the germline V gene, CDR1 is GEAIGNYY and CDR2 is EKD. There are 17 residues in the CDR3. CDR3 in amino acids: CACEKLGTNRYTDKLIF. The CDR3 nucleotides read TGTGCCTGTGAGAAACTGGGAACAAACAGGTACACCGATAAGCTCATCTTT.

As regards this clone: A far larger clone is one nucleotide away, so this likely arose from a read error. For the CDR3, the DNA is TGTGCCCGTGACACTCTTACTGGCAGCGATAAACTCATCTTT. This translates into CARDTLTGSDKLIF. The V and J genes are TRDV2 and TRDJ1, with D possibly being TRDD3 (5 bases). This CDR3 is built from 14 residues. The germline V gene encodes CDR1 GEAIGNYY and CDR2 EKD.

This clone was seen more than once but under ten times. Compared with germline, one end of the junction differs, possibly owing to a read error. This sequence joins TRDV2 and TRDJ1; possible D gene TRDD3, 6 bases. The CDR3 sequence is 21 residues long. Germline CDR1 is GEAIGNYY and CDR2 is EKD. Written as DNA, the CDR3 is TGTGCCTGTGACACCCTCCTGACTCTTCCCGCTACTGGTGGATACACCGCTAAACTCATCTTT. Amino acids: CACDTLLTLPATGGYTAKLIF.

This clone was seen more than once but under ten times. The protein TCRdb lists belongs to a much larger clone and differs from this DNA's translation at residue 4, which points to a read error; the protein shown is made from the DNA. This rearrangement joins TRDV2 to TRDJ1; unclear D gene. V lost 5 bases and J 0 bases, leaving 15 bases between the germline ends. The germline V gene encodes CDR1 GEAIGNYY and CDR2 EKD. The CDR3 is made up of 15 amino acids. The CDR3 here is CACGDMLTYTDKLIF. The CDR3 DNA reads TGTGCCTGTGGTGATATGTTGACCTACACCGATAAACTCATCTTT.

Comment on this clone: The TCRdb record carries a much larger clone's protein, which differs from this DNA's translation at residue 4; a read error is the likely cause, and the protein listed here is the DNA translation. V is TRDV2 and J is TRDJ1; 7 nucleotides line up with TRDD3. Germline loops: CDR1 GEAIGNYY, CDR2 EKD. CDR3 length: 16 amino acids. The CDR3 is CACVTVDTRNTDKLIF. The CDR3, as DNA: TGTGCCTGTGTCACCGTGGATACGCGGAACACCGATAAACTCATCTTT.

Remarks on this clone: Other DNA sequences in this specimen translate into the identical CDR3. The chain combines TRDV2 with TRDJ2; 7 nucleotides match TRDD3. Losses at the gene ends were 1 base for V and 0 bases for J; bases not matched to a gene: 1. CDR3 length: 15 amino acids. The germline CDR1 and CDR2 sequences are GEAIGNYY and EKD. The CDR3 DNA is TGTGCCTGTGACACTGGGGGAGCTTTGACAGCACAACTCTTCTTT. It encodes CACDTGGALTAQLFF.

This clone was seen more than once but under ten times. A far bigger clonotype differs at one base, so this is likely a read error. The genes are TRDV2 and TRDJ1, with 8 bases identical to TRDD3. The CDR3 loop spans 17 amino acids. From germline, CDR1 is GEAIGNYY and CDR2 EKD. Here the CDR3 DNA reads TGTGCCCGTGACACCCTGTTGGGGGATGCATACACCGATAAACTCATCTTT. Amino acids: CARDTLLGDAYTDKLIF.

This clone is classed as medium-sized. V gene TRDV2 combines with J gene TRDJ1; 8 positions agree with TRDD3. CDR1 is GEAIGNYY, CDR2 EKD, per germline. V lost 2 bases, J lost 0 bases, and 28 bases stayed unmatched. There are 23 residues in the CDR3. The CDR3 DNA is TGTGCCTGTGACAAATTGGGGGATCCACCCCCCCGCGTGGGAGTTGCGTACACCGATAAACTCATCTTT. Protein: CACDKLGDPPPRVGVAYTDKLIF.

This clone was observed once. CDR3 amino acids: CAPLRPGDKLIF. The CDR3 bases are TGTGCCCCACTACGTCCCGGCGATAAACTCATCTTT. The V and J genes are TRDV3 and TRDJ1; no clear D. Trimming removed 5 bases at V and 4 bases at J, with 14 bases between. This CDR3 contains 12 residues. The germline V gene has CDR1 TVYSNPD and CDR2 GDNSRS (reference sequence).

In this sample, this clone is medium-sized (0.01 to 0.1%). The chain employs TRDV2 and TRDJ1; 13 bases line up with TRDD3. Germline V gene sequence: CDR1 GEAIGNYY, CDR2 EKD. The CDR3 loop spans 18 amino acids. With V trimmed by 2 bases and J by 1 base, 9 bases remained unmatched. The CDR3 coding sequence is TGTGCCTGTGACAGTATAACTGGGGGATACGCTGGCACCGATAAACTCATCTTT. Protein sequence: CACDSITGGYAGTDKLIF.

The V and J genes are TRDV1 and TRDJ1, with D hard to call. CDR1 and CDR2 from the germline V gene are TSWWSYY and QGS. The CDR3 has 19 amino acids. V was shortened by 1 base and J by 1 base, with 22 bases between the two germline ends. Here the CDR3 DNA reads TGTGCTCTTGGGGAACCGTCTTACCCTCCCGAAGAGCTCACCGATAAACTCATCTTT. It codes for CALGEPSYPPEELTDKLIF.

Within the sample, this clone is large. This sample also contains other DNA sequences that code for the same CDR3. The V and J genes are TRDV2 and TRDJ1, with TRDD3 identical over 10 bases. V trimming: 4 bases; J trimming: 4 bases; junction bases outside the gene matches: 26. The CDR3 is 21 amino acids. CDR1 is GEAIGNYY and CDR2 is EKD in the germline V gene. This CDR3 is CACDTLLPAADVLGDLDKLIF. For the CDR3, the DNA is TGTGCCTGTGATACTCTCCTTCCCGCTGCCGATGTACTGGGGGATCTCGATAAACTCATCTTT.

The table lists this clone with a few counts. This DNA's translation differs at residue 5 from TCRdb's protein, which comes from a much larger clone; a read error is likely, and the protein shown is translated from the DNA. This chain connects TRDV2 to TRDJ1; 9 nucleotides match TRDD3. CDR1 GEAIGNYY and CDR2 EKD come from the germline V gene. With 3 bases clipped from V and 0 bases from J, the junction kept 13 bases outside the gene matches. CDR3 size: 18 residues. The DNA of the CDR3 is TGTGCCTGTGACGCGTTAGGTACTGGGGGACGGTACACCGATAAACTCATCTTT. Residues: CACDALGTGGRYTDKLIF.

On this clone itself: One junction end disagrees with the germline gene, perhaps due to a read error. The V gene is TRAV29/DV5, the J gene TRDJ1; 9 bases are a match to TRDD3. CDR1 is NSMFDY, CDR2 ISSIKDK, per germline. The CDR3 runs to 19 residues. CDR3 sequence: CAASASLLRSGIRRGKLIF. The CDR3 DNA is TGTGCAGCAAGCGCCTCTCTCCTCCGGTCGGGGATACGCAGGGGTAAACTTATCTTT.